This is a list of T cell receptor beta chains from one sample in a study of blood T cells in healthy people across ages. TCRdb analysed the 5' RACE reads with MiXCR anew, one entry per CDR3 protein. Of about 800,000 distinct CDR3 sequences in the sample, roughly 25% are singletons; the top ten hold approximately 3.7%. The sample also formed part of further work on T cells of mothers and their children.

The sequenced material came from blood. Receptors originate from a boy between 10 and 17 years old in good health. Both conserved end residues are part of each CDR3. A D gene is named only where the DNA matches it firmly. Expanded clones are given a class, and other clones once, few, many or no size at all.

D gene	clone size	V gene	J gene	CDR3 DNA	CDR3 protein
.	few	TRBV5-1	TRBJ2-5	TGCGCCAGCAGCTCCCAACGTCCATGGGGTAAAGAGACCCAGTACTTC	CASSSQRPWGKETQYF
.	.	TRBV6-1	TRBJ1-2	TGTGCCAGCAGTGACACCGGGAGCTACACCTTC	CASSDTGSYTF
.	few	TRBV27	TRBJ2-7	TGTGCCAGCAGTTCCTCCGGGACTGACTACGAGCAGTACTTC	CASSSSGTDYEQYF
.	.	TRBV6-6	TRBJ1-2	TGTGCCAGCAGCTCCCTGACAGCGGTTAGAGACTTAAACTATGGCTACACCTTC	CASSSLTAVRDLNYGYTF
TRBD2	.	TRBV4-3	TRBJ2-6	TGCGCCAGCAGCCAAGGAACTAGCGGGATCTCTGGGGCCAACGTCCTGACTTTC	CASSQGTSGISGANVLTF
TRBD1	.	TRBV28	TRBJ2-7	TGTGCCAGCAGTCCGGGTGGGACAGGGTTGAGCGAGCAGTACTTC	CASSPGGTGLSEQYF
TRBD2	.	TRBV24-1	TRBJ2-7	TGTGCCACCAGTGACGGGCCAGCGAGCGGGAGTTCCTACGAGCAGTACTTC	CATSDGPASGSSYEQYF
.	.	TRBV29-1	TRBJ2-7	TGCAGCGTTGGAGATGTGGGGGGCGCTCACTCCCTCTACGAGCAGTACTTC	CSVGDVGGAHSLYEQYF
.	.	TRBV4-2	TRBJ2-5	TGTGCCAGCAGCCAACAGGGGCCCCAAGAGACCCAGTACTTC	CASSQQGPQETQYF
.	.	TRBV3-1	TRBJ2-5	TGTGCCAGCAGCCAACCATGGGGTCTGGACCAAGAGACCCAGTACTTC	CASSQPWGLDQETQYF
.	few	TRBV7-9	TRBJ2-1	TGTGCCAGCAGCTTATCTGGGGGGTACTACAATGAGCAGTTCTTC	CASSLSGGYYNEQFF
.	.	TRBV28	TRBJ2-2	TGTGCCAGCAGTTCGACCCGGGCGGTCGATGGGGAGCTGTTTTTT	CASSSTRAVDGELFF
TRBD1	few	TRBV28	TRBJ2-1	TGTGCCAGCAGCCCGCTGGACAGGGGAACGAATGAGCAGTTCTTC	CASSPLDRGTNEQFF
.	.	TRBV19	TRBJ2-7	TGTGCCAGTAGTCCCGGGGACCTCTACGAGCAGTACTTC	CASSPGDLYEQYF
.	once	TRBV19	TRBJ2-5	TGTGCCAGTAGTCGGTCGGAGGGGGGCCGAGAGACCCAGTACTTC	CASSRSEGGRETQYF
.	many	TRBV9	TRBJ1-4	TGTGCCAGCAGCGTAGGGACGGTCCAGAATGAAAAACTGTTTTTT	CASSVGTVQNEKLFF
TRBD1	.	TRBV18	TRBJ2-2	TGTGCCAGCTCAACTACCGGGACAGCGAACACTGGGGAGCTGTTTTTT	CASSTTGTANTGELFF
.	few	TRBV27	TRBJ1-2	TGTGCCAGCAGGAAGGCCTCCTATGGCTACACCTTC	CASRKASYGYTF
.	few	TRBV4-3	TRBJ2-6	TGCGCCAGCAGCCAAGATCTCGGTTCTGGGGCCAACGTCCTGACTTTC	CASSQDLGSGANVLTF
.	.	TRBV6-2/TRBV6-3	TRBJ2-3	TGTGCCAGCAATTCGGGGCTCACAGATACGCAGTATTTT	CASNSGLTDTQYF
TRBD1	.	TRBV5-1	TRBJ2-3	TGCGCCAGCAGCCCGGGACAGACCAGCACAGATACGCAGTGTTTT	CASSPGQTSTDTQCF
.	.	TRBV12-3/TRBV12-4	TRBJ2-5	TGCGCCAGCCTGGGGGCCACAGAGACCCAGTACTTC	CASLGATETQYF
.	few	TRBV6-6	TRBJ2-4	TGTGCCAGCAGGTCACGAACCTTAGCCAAAAACATTCAGTACTTC	CASRSRTLAKNIQYF
.	few	TRBV6-5	TRBJ2-1	TGTGCCAGCAGTTACCCAGCCGGCAATGAGCAGTTCTTC	CASSYPAGNEQFF
.	few	TRBV27	TRBJ1-4	TGTGCCAGCAGTTTCCGAGGAGACGATGAAAAACTGTTTTTT	CASSFRGDDEKLFF
TRBD1	.	TRBV20-1	TRBJ2-1	TGCAGTGCGCGGACAGGGGGGGACAATGAGCAGTTCTTC	CSARTGGDNEQFF
.	few	TRBV6-2/TRBV6-3	TRBJ2-7	TGTGCCAGCACCCATTCCGGGACGGCATCCTACGAGCAGTACTTC	CASTHSGTASYEQYF
.	few	TRBV5-1	TRBJ2-7	TGCGCCAGCAGCTTCGGTGCTACGCAGCAGTACTTC	CASSFGATQQYF
.	.	TRBV20-1	TRBJ2-7	TGCAGTGCTTATACTAACGAGCAGTACTTC	CSAYTNEQYF
.	.	TRBV4-3	TRBJ2-1	TGCACCAGCAGCCAAGATCCTCGGAGAACGGGCAATGAGCAGTTCTTC	CTSSQDPRRTGNEQFF
TRBD1	once	TRBV7-2	TRBJ2-5	TGTGCCAGCAGCGCCTACAGGGGGACCCAGTACTTC	CASSAYRGTQYF
TRBD2	few	TRBV7-6	TRBJ2-5	TGTGCCAGCAGCTTAGCCGGTTCCACACTAGCGGGGGCCGAGAAGACCCAGTACTTC	CASSLAGSTLAGAEKTQYF
TRBD1	many	TRBV29-1	TRBJ1-2	TGCAGCGTTGGGGACAGGCCCGATACATCTAACTATGGCTACACCTTC	CSVGDRPDTSNYGYTF
.	few	TRBV24-1	TRBJ2-2	TGTGCCACCAGTGATCCGGACAGCGGTAACACCGGGGAGCTGTTTTTT	CATSDPDSGNTGELFF
.	.	TRBV7-8	TRBJ2-1	TGTGCCAGCAGCTTAGACCGCGGGGGCGATGAGCAGTTCTTC	CASSLDRGGDEQFF
.	few	TRBV27	TRBJ2-7	TGTGCCAGCAGTTCCGGGACTGTTGTTTACGAGCAGTACTTC	CASSSGTVVYEQYF
.	many	TRBV7-2	TRBJ2-7	TGTGCCAGCAGCTTAGGCAGGTTCTACGAGCAGTACTTC	CASSLGRFYEQYF
TRBD2	few	TRBV7-2	TRBJ2-5	TGTGCCAGCAGCCAGTCTTTAGCGGGAGTTTGGGAGACCCAGTACTTC	CASSQSLAGVWETQYF
.	many	TRBV12-3/TRBV12-4	TRBJ2-5	TGTGCCAGCAGTTTTCCCGACAGCCAAGAGACCCAGTACTTC	CASSFPDSQETQYF
TRBD2	.	TRBV28	TRBJ2-2	TGTGCCAGCAGTTTAACCGTAGCGGGGGGAGCCGGGGAGCTGTTTTTT	CASSLTVAGGAGELFF
.	.	TRBV10-3	TRBJ2-7	TGTGCCATCAGACAAGACATGGGCGCCTACGAGCAGTACTTC	CAIRQDMGAYEQYF